This TCR beta chain was captured by sequencing in a study of regulatory T cells in long-lasting Graves disease. In building TCR beta libraries, iRepertoire HTBI primers were used together with Arm-PCR of CDR3 regions. From the multiplex PCR reads, TCRdb called clonotypes with MiXCR, one entry per CDR3 protein. Of a few hundred thousand distinct CDR3 sequences listed, roughly 24% are singletons. V was clipped by 2 bases and J by 2 bases, with 7 bases between them. The CDR3 has 15 residues. Looked up from germline, CDR1 is SGHAT and CDR2 is FQNNGV. The time point is: persistent/refractory GD, antithyroid drugs over 5 years with positive TRAb. PBMC RNA served as the TCR library source. The sample holds many counts of this clonotype.

The chain combines TRBV11-2 with TRBJ1-6; D unresolved. The receptor was isolated from a woman in her 40s with Graves disease. Sequencing was performed on peripheral blood mononuclear cells (PBMCs), taken when the disease was refractory, from a patient treated with antithyroid drugs. CDR3 sequence reads: CASSLTAPYNSPLHF. CDR3 sequence (DNA): TGTGCCAGCAGCTTAACTGCCCCCTATAATTCACCCCTCCACTTT. Full variable domain (rest looked up from reference TRBV11-2 and TRBJ1-6): EAGVAQSPRYKIIEKRQSVAFWCNPISGHATLYWYQQILGQGPKLLIQFQNNGVVDDSQLPKDRFSAERLKGVDSTLKIQPAKLEDSAVYLCASSLTAPYNSPLHFGNGTRLTVT.